The subject of this entry is one T cell receptor beta chain. Antigen: not known. This sample was included in a study of cytomegalovirus exposure and HLA in healthy donors. The study's findings and limits: Listed as cytomegalovirus-associated were 150 to 200 TCR beta chains.

In the PCR, 60 Vbeta and 13 Jbeta primers were used. Produced via immunoSEQ multiplex PCR; TCRdb's table is partial and in-frame only. The sample gives around 150,000 clones, roughly 80% of which show up once; 3.5% to 4.5% is in the top ten. The V end was cut by 4 bases, the J end by 1 base, with 12 bases between. There are 15 residues in the CDR3. In germline, CDR1 is SGHRS, CDR2 YFSETQ. Sequencing input: PBMCs. This chain links TRBV5-1 with TRBJ1-3; D is unclear. The origin of this receptor is a woman in her forties in good health and CMV-seropositive. DNA for the CDR3: TGCGCCAGCAGCCCCCCTCTGCAGTCTGGAAACACCATATATTTT. This sequence encodes CASSPPLQSGNTIYF. Complete variable domain (other parts from reference TRBV5-1 and TRBJ1-3): KAGVTQTPRYLIKTRGQQVTLSCSPISGHRSVSWYQQTPGQGLQFLFEYFSETQRNKGNFPGRFSGRQFSNSRSEMNVSTLELGDSALYLCASSPPLQSGNTIYFGEGSWLTVV.